These T cell receptor beta chains were read from a single sample in a study of PD-L1 blockade in urothelial cancer. Clones were read by immunoSEQ multiplex PCR, and TCRdb kept only the in-frame ones, dropping some. The sample consists of about 95,000 clones, about nine tenths of them appearing once. Here the sequenced sample was PBMCs, taken around atezolizumab (anti-PD-L1) treatment. Source of these receptors: a man in his 60s with urothelial cancer. Each CDR3 is given with its conserved first and last residue. Fields, in order: V gene, J gene, clone size, CDR3 length, D gene, CDR3 protein, CDR3 DNA. The D gene is left open where the match is weak. Not all rows give a size; the values are once, few, many and, for expanded clones, a class.

TRBV5-6	TRBJ1-5	.	12	.	CASSLADQPQHF	TGTGCCAGCAGCTTGGCGGATCAGCCCCAGCATTTT
TRBV6-1	TRBJ2-3	.	13	.	CASSVDYADTQYF	TGTGCCAGCAGTGTGGACTACGCAGATACGCAGTATTTT
TRBV9	TRBJ2-4	.	14	TRBD1	CASSVGQGGNIQYF	TGTGCCAGCAGCGTTGGACAGGGGGGAAACATTCAGTACTTC
TRBV9	TRBJ2-1	.	15	TRBD2	CASSVGGGAYNEQFF	TGTGCCAGCAGCGTAGGCGGGGGGGCCTACAATGAGCAGTTCTTC
TRBV5-1	TRBJ2-1	many	15	.	CASSSISGSYNEQFF	TGCGCCAGCAGCTCCATTAGCGGCTCCTACAATGAGCAGTTCTTC
TRBV7-3	TRBJ2-1	.	15	TRBD1	CASSLQGGADNEQFF	TGTGCCAGCAGCTTACAAGGGGGCGCCGACAATGAGCAGTTCTTC
TRBV18	TRBJ2-1	.	17	.	CASSPRSAAGTTNEQFF	TGTGCCAGCTCACCCCGATCCGCCGCGGGGACCACCAATGAGCAGTTCTTC
TRBV5-1	TRBJ2-2	.	14	.	CASGEGEDTGELFF	TGCGCCAGCGGAGAAGGAGAGGACACCGGGGAGCTGTTTTTT
TRBV9	TRBJ2-3	.	17	TRBD2	CASSAPLAGAHTDTQYF	TGTGCCAGCAGCGCCCCACTAGCGGGGGCTCACACAGATACGCAGTATTTT
TRBV28	TRBJ1-1	.	13	TRBD1	CASSSDRALEAFF	TGTGCCAGCAGTTCGGACAGGGCTTTGGAAGCTTTCTTT
TRBV4-1	TRBJ1-2	.	15	TRBD1	CASSQGPGGSYGYTF	TGCGCCAGCAGCCAAGGCCCAGGGGGGAGCTATGGCTACACCTTC
TRBV28	TRBJ1-2	.	14	.	CASSLLDTNYGYTF	TGTGCCAGCAGTTTATTGGACACTAACTATGGCTACACCTTC
TRBV27	TRBJ2-7	.	14	.	CASSLSQGGYEQYF	TGTGCCAGCAGTTTATCTCAGGGGGGCTACGAGCAGTACTTC
TRBV18	TRBJ1-3	few	18	.	CASSPYTGTRYSGNTIYF	TGTGCCAGCTCACCTTACACAGGGACACGGTACTCTGGAAACACCATATATTTT
TRBV5-1	TRBJ2-1	.	15	TRBD2	CASATSGSSYNEQFF	TGCGCCAGCGCAACTAGCGGGAGCTCCTACAATGAGCAGTTCTTC
TRBV5-4	TRBJ2-5	.	14	.	CASSLGTGEETQYF	TGTGCCAGCAGCTTAGGAACAGGTGAAGAGACCCAGTACTTC
TRBV5-1	TRBJ2-7	.	15	TRBD1	CASSLAGTDNHEQYF	TGCGCCAGCAGCTTGGCCGGGACAGATAACCACGAGCAGTACTTC
TRBV7-3	TRBJ2-1	.	17	TRBD2	CASSYEVGLASDNEQFF	TGTGCCAGCAGCTATGAAGTCGGACTAGCGTCTGACAATGAGCAGTTCTTC
TRBV28	TRBJ2-3	.	14	.	CASTSYQGRDTQYF	TGTGCCAGCACCTCGTACCAGGGAAGAGATACGCAGTATTTT
TRBV10-3	TRBJ1-1	.	16	TRBD1	CAISDPGQGFKTEAFF	TGTGCCATCAGTGATCCGGGACAGGGGTTCAAGACTGAAGCTTTCTTT
TRBV5-6	TRBJ2-7	.	16	TRBD2	CASSPPGLAVFYEQYF	TGTGCCAGCAGCCCACCGGGACTAGCGGTATTCTACGAGCAGTACTTC
TRBV7-2	TRBJ2-7	.	14	TRBD1	CASSPRTGTYEQYF	TGTGCCAGCAGCCCCAGGACAGGGACCTACGAGCAGTACTTC
TRBV19	TRBJ2-1	.	14	.	CASSLARYYNEQFF	TGTGCCAGTAGTCTAGCGCGCTATTACAATGAGCAGTTCTTC
TRBV19	TRBJ1-4	.	13	.	CASSQGGGEKLFF	TGTGCCAGTAGCCAGGGAGGAGGTGAAAAACTGTTTTTT
TRBV7-2	TRBJ2-1	.	13	.	CASSTRQGGEQFF	TGTGCCAGCAGCACCAGACAGGGAGGTGAGCAGTTCTTC
TRBV9	TRBJ1-2	.	12	TRBD1	CAGGQGSYGYTF	TGTGCCGGGGGACAGGGATCCTATGGCTACACCTTC
TRBV18	TRBJ2-2	.	15	.	CASSPIPSNTGELFF	TGTGCCAGCTCACCAATTCCTTCGAACACCGGGGAGCTGTTTTTT
TRBV5-6	TRBJ2-1	.	15	TRBD2	CASSLRTSGSNEQFF	TGTGCCAGCAGCTTGAGGACTAGCGGGAGCAACGAGCAGTTCTTC
TRBV5-6	TRBJ2-4	.	16	TRBD2	CASSFRRETDKNIQYF	TGTGCCAGCAGCTTTCGGCGGGAGACAGACAAAAACATTCAGTACTTC
TRBV13	TRBJ1-1	.	14	.	CASSLVGATTEAFF	TGTGCCAGCAGCTTAGTTGGGGCTACCACTGAAGCTTTCTTT
TRBV6-1	TRBJ2-6	.	16	TRBD1	CASRVQGASGANVLTF	TGTGCCAGCCGTGTACAGGGGGCGTCGGGGGCCAACGTCCTGACTTTC
TRBV29-1	TRBJ2-3	.	14	TRBD2	CSVDGSSGSHTQYF	TGCAGCGTTGACGGCTCTAGCGGGAGTCATACGCAGTATTTT
TRBV28	TRBJ1-2	.	13	.	CASSPPGGYGYTF	TGTGCCAGCAGTCCCCCAGGAGGGTATGGCTACACCTTC
TRBV30	TRBJ1-1	.	12	TRBD1	CAWSQPGQGAFF	TGTGCCTGGAGTCAACCGGGACAGGGAGCTTTCTTT
TRBV10-2	TRBJ2-3	.	15	.	CASKEGAGPTDTQYF	TGCGCCAGCAAGGAGGGCGCAGGGCCCACAGATACGCAGTATTTT
TRBV5-1	TRBJ1-1	.	13	.	CASRTSKNTEAFF	TGCGCCAGCAGGACAAGCAAGAACACTGAAGCTTTCTTT
TRBV29-1	TRBJ2-3	.	13	.	CSVEGGHTDTQYF	TGCAGCGTTGAAGGGGGGCACACAGATACGCAGTATTTT
TRBV28	TRBJ2-6	.	17	TRBD1	CASSLGDRGSGANVLTF	TGTGCCAGCAGTTTGGGGGACAGGGGAAGTGGGGCCAACGTCCTGACTTTC
TRBV4-3	TRBJ1-2	.	17	.	CASSQELAESVKYGYTF	TGCGCCAGCAGCCAAGAGCTTGCAGAATCCGTAAAGTATGGCTACACCTTC
TRBV18	TRBJ1-1	few	17	.	CASSPTRAQVMNTEAFF	TGTGCCAGCTCACCCACCCGTGCACAGGTGATGAACACTGAAGCTTTCTTT
TRBV14	TRBJ2-3	.	14	TRBD2	CASSRLAGGDTQYF	TGTGCCAGCAGCCGACTAGCGGGGGGGGATACGCAGTATTTT
TRBV6-5	TRBJ2-7	once	14	TRBD2	CASGWEGSNSEQYF	TGTGCCAGCGGATGGGAGGGCTCCAACTCCGAGCAGTACTTC
TRBV6-1	TRBJ2-7	.	12	.	CASVRVAYEQYF	TGTGCCAGCGTCAGGGTCGCCTACGAGCAGTACTTC
TRBV4-1	TRBJ1-4	.	16	.	CASSQGQLATNEKLFF	TGCGCCAGCAGCCAGGGGCAGCTAGCAACTAATGAAAAACTGTTTTTT
TRBV18	TRBJ1-5	.	15	.	CASSPFDSKNQPQHF	TGTGCCAGCTCACCATTTGACAGCAAAAATCAGCCCCAGCATTTT
TRBV27	TRBJ2-7	.	10	.	CASSTYEQYF	TGTGCCAGCTCTACCTACGAGCAGTACTTC
TRBV7-9	TRBJ2-5	.	17	TRBD2	CASSFLSGRASKETQYF	TGTGCCAGCAGCTTTCTTAGCGGGAGGGCCTCTAAAGAGACCCAGTACTTC
TRBV27	TRBJ2-7	.	18	.	CASSFRPAERPLLYEQYF	TGTGCCAGCAGTTTTAGGCCTGCCGAGCGGCCTTTACTCTACGAGCAGTACTTC
TRBV9	TRBJ2-5	.	16	TRBD2	CASSVPSGGAQETQYF	TGTGCCAGCAGCGTCCCCTCCGGGGGGGCACAAGAGACCCAGTACTTC
TRBV27	TRBJ1-1	.	16	.	CASSATDLIMNTEAFF	TGTGCCAGCAGTGCGACAGACTTAATCATGAACACTGAAGCTTTCTTT
TRBV5-1	TRBJ2-2	.	14	.	CASSRTGYTGELFF	TGCGCCAGCAGCCGTACAGGGTACACCGGGGAGCTGTTTTTT
TRBV18	TRBJ1-5	.	15	.	CASSMGRVSFQPQHF	TGTGCCAGCTCCATGGGCAGGGTTTCATTTCAGCCCCAGCATTTT
TRBV27	TRBJ1-2	.	15	TRBD1	CASTRLGTDTYGYTF	TGTGCCAGCACTCGACTCGGGACAGACACCTATGGCTACACCTTC
TRBV2	TRBJ1-1	.	12	.	CATSDTRVSAFF	TGTGCCACCTCGGACACCCGAGTGAGTGCTTTCTTT
TRBV25-1	TRBJ2-7	.	13	.	CAVGRDNSYEQYF	TGTGCCGTGGGGAGGGACAACTCCTACGAGCAGTACTTC